The next 23 T cell receptor beta chains were all read from a single sample in a study of control samples from healthy donors and cancer patients. Sequenced by immunoSEQ multiplex PCR; TCRdb stores in-frame clones only, minus some. The sample has about 170,000 clones; 91% are singletons. Sequencing was carried out using blood. The receptors here all came from a woman younger than 45 in good health.

Here the CDR3 reads CASRTGSSYNSPLHF. The DNA of the CDR3 is TGTGCCAGTAGAACAGGGAGCTCCTATAATTCACCCCTCCACTTT. The rearrangement uses TRBV19 and TRBJ1-6; D is possibly TRBD1 (6 bases). Germline loops: CDR1 LNHDA, CDR2 SQIVND (reference sequence). There are 15 residues in the CDR3. V lost 6 bases and J lost 0, with 9 bases in between.

The gene calls are TRBV7-3 and TRBJ2-2; D is perhaps TRBD1 (6 bases). Germline CDR1 reads SGHTA; CDR2 reads FQGTGA. The V end was cut by 2 bases, the J end by 0 bases, with 7 bases between. CDR3 length: 15 amino acids. CDR3 sequence reads: CASSLGGPNTGELFF. CDR3 in DNA: TGTGCCAGCAGCTTAGGGGGCCCGAACACCGGGGAGCTGTTTTTT.

This clone was counted once. The chain links TRBV28 to TRBJ2-7; the match to TRBD2 covers 9 bases. This CDR3 contains 14 residues. Germline assignment: CDR1 MDHEN and CDR2 SYDVKM. J lost 5 bases, V lost 6 bases, and 8 bases had no gene match. CDR3 bases: TGTGCCAGCAGATTCCTAGCGGGAATGAACGAGCAGTACTTC. Protein sequence: CASRFLAGMNEQYF.

CDR3 sequence: CASGPAGAGQPQHF. The CDR3 coding sequence is TGTGCTAGTGGCCCCGCGGGGGCGGGGCAGCCCCAGCATTTT. The chain links TRBV12-5 to TRBJ1-5; the D gene is possibly TRBD1 (6 bases). Trimming shortened V by 6 bases and J by 7 bases, and 16 bases separated the two germline ends. This CDR3 spans 14 amino acids. CDR1 is LGHNT and CDR2 is FRNRAP in the germline V gene.

The V gene is TRBV27, the J gene TRBJ2-7; tentatively, D is TRBD1 or TRBD2 (6 bases each). With 2 bases removed from V and 5 bases from J, the gap between germline ends came to 10 bases. This CDR3 is built from 13 residues. The germline V gene encodes CDR1 MNHEY and CDR2 SMNVEV (reference sequence). CDR3 loop: CASSLGGPHEQYF. In DNA, the CDR3 is TGTGCCAGCAGTTTAGGGGGGCCGCACGAGCAGTACTTC.

Notes on this clone: The conserved final phenylalanine or tryptophan is absent from the CDR3, which likely points to a read error. V gene TRBV7-2 combines with J gene TRBJ1-1; 10 positions match TRBD1. This CDR3 contains 13 residues. Germline CDR1 SGHTA, CDR2 FQGNSA. V gave up 6 bases and J gave up 6 bases; unmatched junction bases: 4. The CDR3 is CASSGQGGSEAFV. The CDR3, as DNA: TGTGCCAGCAGTGGACAGGGGGGGTCTGAAGCTTTCGTT.

This chain connects TRBV10-3 to TRBJ1-5; D may be TRBD1 (5 bases). CDR1 is ENHRY, CDR2 SYGVKD, per germline. The CDR3 extends over 18 amino acids. V was trimmed by 0 bases and J by 2 bases, leaving 17 bases between them. Here the CDR3 DNA reads TGTGCCATCAGTGAGTCGATTATGGCAGGGCAAGGCAATCAGCCCCAGCATTTT. Translated, it gives CAISESIMAGQGNQPQHF.

J is TRBJ2-7 and V is TRBV5-5; D gene unclear. Trimming took 0 bases from V and 0 from J, leaving 7 bases between them. The CDR3 runs to 14 residues. Germline CDR1 SGHKS, CDR2 YYEKEE (reference sequence). CDR3 bases: TGTGCCAGCAGCTTGGCCCGTACCTCCTACGAGCAGTACTTC. Amino acid sequence: CASSLARTSYEQYF.

V usage is TRBV11-3 and J usage is TRBJ2-1, with 12 bases that match TRBD2. CDR1 is SGHNT and CDR2 is YENEEA in the germline V gene. V lost 1 base to trimming and J lost 3 bases; unmatched junction nucleotides: 1. The CDR3 runs to 16 residues. CDR3 DNA: TGTGCCAGCAGCTTAGGGACTAGCGGGATCTACAATGAGCAGTTCTTC. Translating it yields CASSLGTSGIYNEQFF. Complete variable domain (other parts from reference TRBV11-3 and TRBJ2-1): EAGVVQSPRYKIIEKKQPVAFWCNPISGHNTLYWYLQNLGQGPELLIRYENEEAVDDSQLPKDRFSAERLKGVDSTLKIQPAELGDSAVYLCASSLGTSGIYNEQFFGPGTRLTVL.

This clone was seen more than once but under ten times. The rearrangement uses TRBV7-2 and TRBJ1-2; TRBD1 matches at 8 bases. CDR1 is SGHTA and CDR2 is FQGNSA in the germline V gene. The CDR3 contains 15 residues. The trim removed 1 base at V and 7 bases at J, leaving 8 bases unmatched. The CDR3 DNA reads TGTGCCAGCAGCTTAGTCCCGGACAGGGCTTTTGGCTACACCTTC. It specifies CASSLVPDRAFGYTF.

The chain combines TRBV7-2 with TRBJ2-1; 10 bases are shared with TRBD1. V was pared by 5 bases and J by 7 bases, with 8 bases of the junction left unmatched. The length of the CDR3 is 15 residues. The germline CDR1 and CDR2 sequences are SGHTA and FQGNSA. As DNA, the CDR3 is TGTGCCAGCAGCCCCGGGACAGGGGTAGTTAATGAGCAGTTCTTC. It yields the protein CASSPGTGVVNEQFF. Full variable domain (outside the CDR3, taken from reference TRBV7-2 and TRBJ2-1): GAGVSQSPSNKVTEKGKDVELRCDPISGHTALYWYRQSLGQGLEFLIYFQGNSAPDKSGLPSDRFSAERTGGSVSTLTIQRTQQEDSAVYLCASSPGTGVVNEQFFGPGTRLTVL.

The CDR3 spells CASSLRSGRGNEQFF. For the CDR3, the DNA is TGTGCCAGCAGCTTAAGAAGCGGGAGGGGCAATGAGCAGTTCTTC. This chain connects TRBV5-8 to TRBJ2-1; 10 bases fit TRBD2. The CDR3 has 15 amino acids. Germline lookup yields CDR1 SGHTS and CDR2 YDEGEE. The V segment lost 2 bases and the J segment 6 bases; nucleotides outside the gene matches: 5. Filled out from reference TRBV5-8 and TRBJ2-1, the complete variable domain reads EAGVTQSPTHLIKTRGQQATLRCSPISGHTSVYWYQQALGLGLQFLLWYDEGEERNRGNFPPRFSGRQFPNYSSELNVNALELEDSALYLCASSLRSGRGNEQFFGPGTRLTVL.

The chain uses TRBV6-2 or TRBV6-3 and TRBJ2-7; 11 bases fit TRBD2. Per the germline V gene, CDR1 is MNHEY and CDR2 is SVGEGT. Germline trimming cut 5 bases from V and 3 bases from J; bases unmatched to any gene: 6. The CDR3 runs 15 residues. CDR3 sequence reads: CASSDPSGRFYEQYF. The CDR3 bases are TGTGCCAGCAGTGATCCTAGCGGGAGGTTCTACGAGCAGTACTTC.

The chain carries TRBV12-3 or TRBV12-4 and TRBJ2-3; TRBD2 might be the D (6 bases). Trimming took 5 bases from V and 4 from J, leaving 10 bases between them. CDR3 size: 13 residues. The CDR3 spells CASSHRLADTQYF. Written as DNA, the CDR3 is TGTGCCAGCAGTCATAGACTAGCAGATACGCAGTATTTT.

This chain connects TRBV14 to TRBJ2-7; D is perhaps TRBD1 or TRBD2 (6 bases each). Trimming took off 0 bases at V and 1 base at J, with 10 bases between the two ends. Germline CDR1 reads SGHDN; CDR2 reads FVKESK. This CDR3 has 15 residues. The CDR3 DNA reads as TGTGCCAGCAGCCAAGAGGAGGGGGAGTCCTACGAGCAGTACTTC. It yields the protein CASSQEEGESYEQYF. The entire variable domain, with the rest obtained from reference TRBV14 and TRBJ2-7, is as follows: EAGVTQFPSHSVIEKGQTVTLRCDPISGHDNLYWYRRVMGKEIKFLLHFVKESKQDESGMPNNRFLAERTGGTYSTLKVQPAELEDSGVYFCASSQEEGESYEQYFGPGTRLTVT.

The genes are TRBV6-5 and TRBJ1-3, with a tentative D call TRBD1 (5 bases). V was pared by 0 bases and J by 4 bases, with 10 bases between. Germline lookup yields CDR1 MNHEY and CDR2 SVGAGI. The CDR3 is 15 amino acids. CDR3 region: CASSYSGTVGNTIYF. The DNA of the CDR3 is TGTGCCAGCAGTTACTCCGGGACGGTAGGAAACACCATATATTTT.

The chain has TRBV3-1 (or the pseudogene TRBV3-2) and TRBJ1-2, with 9 nucleotides matching TRBD1. The CDR3 extends over 15 amino acids. The germline CDR1 and CDR2 sequences are LGHDT and YNNKEL (reference sequence). With 2 bases clipped from V and 4 bases from J, the junction kept 5 bases outside the gene matches. In nucleotides, the CDR3 is TGTGCCAGCAGCCAACCACAGGGGGCCATCTATGGCTACACCTTC. Its protein is CASSQPQGAIYGYTF.

The rearrangement links TRBV6-5 to TRBJ2-2; weak D call: TRBD1 (5 bases). V was cut by 2 bases and J by 3 bases, with 7 bases left in between. The CDR3 has 14 amino acids. Germline CDR1 is MNHEY and CDR2 is SVGAGI. The CDR3 coding sequence is TGTGCCAGCAGTTACGGGGCGGACACCGGGGAGCTGTTTTTT. It encodes CASSYGADTGELFF.

The chain recombines TRBV7-2 with TRBJ2-1; D is uncertain. Trimming took off 2 bases at V and 7 bases at J, with 6 bases between the two ends. CDR1 SGHTA and CDR2 FQGNSA come from the germline V gene. The CDR3 is 12 residues long. CDR3 region: CASSLTANEQFF. The DNA of the CDR3 is TGTGCCAGCAGCTTAACGGCTAATGAGCAGTTCTTC. Full variable domain (outside the CDR3, taken from reference TRBV7-2 and TRBJ2-1): GAGVSQSPSNKVTEKGKDVELRCDPISGHTALYWYRQSLGQGLEFLIYFQGNSAPDKSGLPSDRFSAERTGGSVSTLTIQRTQQEDSAVYLCASSLTANEQFFGPGTRLTVL.

The rearrangement uses TRBV5-3 and TRBJ1-4, with D unresolved. TRBV5-3 is placed among ORFs of uncertain function. CDR3 length equals 13 residues. The V end was cut by 6 bases, the J end by 3 bases, with 9 bases between. The CDR3 reads CARKGRPNEKLFF. As DNA, the CDR3 is TGTGCCAGAAAGGGCCGGCCTAATGAAAAACTGTTTTTT.

J is TRBJ2-7 and V is TRBV20-1; D is uncertain. CDR3 length: 11 residues. Germline V lookup: CDR1 DFQATT, CDR2 SNEGSKA (reference sequence). V shed 2 bases and J shed 6 bases, with 8 bases lying between them. CDR3 amino acids: CSARMGSEQYF. In DNA, the CDR3 is TGCAGTGCTAGAATGGGTTCCGAGCAGTACTTC.

On this clone: The same CDR3 is also encoded by other DNA sequences in this sample. The genes are TRBV24-1 and TRBJ2-7; D perhaps matches TRBD2 (6 bases). The ends were cut back, 2 bases at V and 1 base at J, with 8 bases in the middle. CDR3 size: 14 residues. CDR1 is KGHDR, CDR2 SFDVKD, per germline. The CDR3 coding sequence is TGTGCCACCAGTGATTCCGGGAGTTCCTACGAGCAGTACTTC. It encodes CATSDSGSSYEQYF.

This clone was seen only once. The chain is built from TRBV3-1 (or the pseudogene TRBV3-2) and TRBJ1-2; D is ambiguous. Germline V gene lookup returns CDR1 LGHDT and CDR2 YNNKEL (reference sequence). This CDR3 has 13 amino acids. The V gene lost 3 bases and the J gene lost 3 bases, with 8 bases spanning the gap. Here the CDR3 reads CASSQRQYYGYTF. The CDR3 bases are TGTGCCAGCAGCCAGAGGCAGTACTATGGCTACACCTTC.